The 31 T cell receptor beta chains listed next were all sequenced from one sample in a study of early T cells in non-severe SARS-CoV-2 infection (dated by TCRdb to about 2021). The library relied on 5' RACE. The reads were generated on a NextSeq 500. TCRdb applied fastp at Q25 and MiXCR to the public reads, then kept only in-frame beta chains. Each CDR3 protein gets just one entry, which takes the most common genes and DNA from the rows behind it. The sample table lists some 57,000 distinct CDR3 sequences, 10% of them with a count of one. The ten most abundant clones make up 4.5% of the sample. Sample: whole blood. These receptors came from an adult who was a healthcare worker with PCR-confirmed SARS-CoV-2 infection or an uninfected control (not recorded which).

The CDR3 region is CASSRDNRNEKLFF. The CDR3 DNA is TGCGCCAGCAGCCGGGACAACCGGAATGAAAAACTGTTTTTT. The V gene is TRBV5-1, the J gene TRBJ1-4; TRBD1 is a possible D gene (6 bases). Germline assignment: CDR1 SGHRS and CDR2 YFSETQ. The V end lost 4 bases, the J end lost 5 bases, and 12 bases lay between the germline ends. The length of the CDR3 is 14 residues.

This clonotype was seen many times. The genes are TRBV7-2 and TRBJ2-5; no clear D gene. This CDR3 region has 11 residues. The V end was cut by 5 bases, the J end by 2 bases, with 3 bases between. From germline, CDR1 is SGHTA and CDR2 FQGNSA. CDR3 sequence (DNA): TGTGCCAGCAGCCAGCAAGAGACCCAGTACTTC. It is translated as CASSQQETQYF.

The sample holds a few counts of this clonotype. The chain joins TRBV10-3 to TRBJ2-7; 8 bases line up with TRBD1. CDR1 and CDR2 from the germline V gene are ENHRY and SYGVKD. The CDR3 is 12 amino acids. J gave up 6 bases and V 7 bases, and 5 bases lay outside the gene matches. The CDR3 spells CAIKKTGGEQYF. The CDR3 DNA follows: TGTGCCATCAAGAAAACAGGGGGCGAGCAGTACTTC.

This clonotype was picked up a small number of times. The chain uses TRBV6-2 or TRBV6-3 and TRBJ2-1, with D hard to call. The germline V and J ends were trimmed by 8 bases and 2 bases, with 10 bases remaining between them. Germline V gene lookup returns CDR1 MNHEY and CDR2 SVGEGT. The CDR3 covers 13 residues. The DNA for the CDR3 is TGTGCCAGCTGTAATAGACCCTACAATGAGCAGTTCTTC. This gives the protein CASCNRPYNEQFF.

This clonotype was found many times. This chain connects TRBV10-3 to TRBJ2-5; possibly TRBD2 for D (5 bases). V was cut by 2 bases and J by 4 bases, with 8 bases left in between. Per the germline V gene, CDR1 is ENHRY and CDR2 is SYGVKD. This CDR3 contains 13 residues. The DNA for the CDR3 is TGTGCCATCAGTGAGGGTCGGGGAGAGACCCAGTACTTC. Its translation: CAISEGRGETQYF.

J is TRBJ2-7 and V is TRBV29-1, with D possibly matching TRBD1 (6 bases). The CDR3 runs to 12 residues. Germline lookup yields CDR1 SQVTM and CDR2 ANQGSEA. Trimming stripped 4 bases from V and 3 bases from J, with 10 bases between. CDR3 in amino acids: CSVVQGSYEQYF. The CDR3 nucleotides are TGCAGCGTTGTGCAGGGGAGCTACGAGCAGTACTTC.

This clonotype was seen ten or more times. The CDR3 DNA reads TGCGCCAGCAGCTTAGACGGGCGGGGGAACACTGAAGCTTTCTTT. This gives the protein CASSLDGRGNTEAFF. The chain joins TRBV5-1 to TRBJ1-1; no clear D gene. Trimming stripped 2 bases from V and 1 base from J, with 12 bases between. The germline gives CDR1 SGHRS, CDR2 YFSETQ. The length of the CDR3 is 15 residues.

This clonotype was counted ten times or more. The genes are TRBV6-5 and TRBJ2-1, with 13 bases matching TRBD2. V shed 6 bases, J shed 9 bases, and the junction held 8 bases outside the gene matches. The CDR3 extends over 15 amino acids. Germline CDR1 reads MNHEY; CDR2 reads SVGAGI. CDR3 residues: CASSRPGLAGSEQFF. The CDR3 coding sequence is TGTGCCAGCAGCCGACCGGGACTAGCGGGGTCTGAGCAGTTCTTC.

This clonotype has more than one count but fewer than ten. The chain uses TRBV20-1 and TRBJ2-7, with 8 bases identical to TRBD2. With 5 bases clipped from V and 0 bases from J, the junction kept 9 bases outside the gene matches. This CDR3 contains 15 residues. Germline V lookup: CDR1 DFQATT, CDR2 SNEGSKA (reference sequence). The CDR3 DNA follows: TGCAGTGCTCGATCCTTTAGCGGGGACTCCTACGAGCAGTACTTC. Amino acids: CSARSFSGDSYEQYF.

Comments on this clonotype: Since a much larger clone is just one base distant, this may be a read error. The rearrangement joins TRBV9 to TRBJ1-2, with TRBD1 matching 8 bases. V was pared by 4 bases and J by 4 bases, with 6 bases of the junction left unmatched. The V gene's germline CDR1 is SGDLS and CDR2 YYNGEE. The length of the CDR3 is 14 residues. The CDR3 here is CASSSADRAYGYTF. CDR3 sequence (DNA): TGTGCCAGCAGCTCAGCGGACAGGGCCTATGGCTACACCTTC.

The table lists this clonotype with a few counts. The V and J genes are TRBV7-2 and TRBJ2-7; no reliable D call. CDR3 length: 14 amino acids. Trimming shortened V by 5 bases and J by 6 bases, and 17 bases separated the two germline ends. Germline assignment: CDR1 SGHTA and CDR2 FQGNSA. CDR3: CASSVRAPRFEQYF. The CDR3 DNA is TGTGCCAGCAGCGTACGTGCTCCCCGGTTCGAGCAGTACTTC.

V gene TRBV9 combines with J gene TRBJ2-7; D uncertain. Germline V gives CDR1 SGDLS, CDR2 YYNGEE. The CDR3 covers 14 residues. Trimming cost V 4 bases and J 5 bases, with 16 bases left between them. CDR3 coding DNA: TGTGCCAGCAGCCTCAACCTCCGCCGGGACGAGCAGTACTTC. Translating gives CASSLNLRRDEQYF.

About this clonotype: A read error is possible here, since a much larger clone lies one base away. The chain combines TRBV13 with TRBJ2-4, with a weak D call TRBD1 (6 bases). The CDR3 has 14 residues. In germline, CDR1 is PRHDT, CDR2 FYEKMQ (reference sequence). The V end was cut by 4 bases, the J end by 4 bases, with 11 bases between. The CDR3 nucleotides read TGTGCCAGCAGCTCCCTGACAGGAAAAAACATTCAGTACTTC. Encoded protein: CASSSLTGKNIQYF. The full variable domain, rest sourced from reference TRBV13 and TRBJ2-4, is AAGVIQSPRHLIKEKRETATLKCYPIPRHDTVYWYQQGPGQDPQFLISFYEKMQSDKGSIPDRFSAQQFSDYHSELNMSSLELGDSALYFCASSSLTGKNIQYFGAGTRLSVL.

In its sample, this clonotype was seen a few times. The V gene is TRBV19, the J gene TRBJ2-3; D call uncertain. V lost 1 base to trimming and J lost 1 base, with 6 bases between them. The CDR3 is 14 residues long. Germline assignment: CDR1 LNHDA and CDR2 SQIVND (reference sequence). The CDR3 region is CASSIGLGTDTQYF. The CDR3 coding sequence is TGTGCCAGTAGTATAGGACTGGGCACAGATACGCAGTATTTT.

The chain carries TRBV18 and TRBJ1-1, with TRBD1 matching over 10 bases. The CDR3 extends over 17 amino acids. Trimming took 4 bases from V and 4 from J; bases not matched to a gene: 12. Germline V lookup: CDR1 KGHSH, CDR2 LQKENI. CDR3 loop: CASSRQGARSQSTEAFF. The CDR3 DNA reads as TGTGCCAGCTCACGACAGGGGGCGAGGTCCCAAAGCACTGAAGCTTTCTTT.

The chain carries TRBV7-6 and TRBJ2-1; D may be TRBD2 (5 bases). CDR3 length: 14 amino acids. Germline loops: CDR1 SGHVS, CDR2 FNYEAQ. V gave up 4 bases and J gave up 1 base, with 8 bases separating them. CDR3 protein: CASSYGISYNEQFF. CDR3 DNA sequence: TGTGCCAGCAGCTACGGGATTTCCTACAATGAGCAGTTCTTC.

In its sample, this clonotype was seen many times. The V gene is TRBV5-1, the J gene TRBJ2-5; 11 nucleotides line up with TRBD2. The CDR3 length is 19 residues. Germline V gene lookup returns CDR1 SGHRS and CDR2 YFSETQ. Trimming at V came to 0 bases and at J to 4 bases, leaving 14 bases not matched to a gene. The chain's CDR3 is CASSLELAGAARQIETQYF. CDR3 DNA: TGCGCCAGCAGCTTGGAACTAGCGGGGGCCGCCCGACAGATAGAGACCCAGTACTTC. The full variable domain, completed using reference TRBV5-1 and TRBJ2-5, is KAGVTQTPRYLIKTRGQQVTLSCSPISGHRSVSWYQQTPGQGLQFLFEYFSETQRNKGNFPGRFSGRQFSNSRSEMNVSTLELGDSALYLCASSLELAGAARQIETQYFGPGTRLLVL.

This clonotype was seen more than once but under ten times. The chain joins TRBV5-1 to TRBJ1-4; 7 nucleotides agree with TRBD1. Germline CDR1 is SGHRS and CDR2 is YFSETQ. There are 14 residues in the CDR3. The J segment lost 5 bases and the V segment lost 7 bases, leaving 8 bases of the junction unmatched. CDR3 nucleotides: TGCGCCAGCGGAATACAGGGGACAAATGAAAAACTGTTTTTT. This translates into CASGIQGTNEKLFF.

This clonotype was seen many times. This chain links TRBV29-1 with TRBJ2-2; TRBD1 agrees at 9 bases. There are 16 residues in the CDR3. Losses at the gene ends were 4 bases for V and 8 bases for J; bases not matched to a gene: 14. CDR1 and CDR2 from the germline V gene are SQVTM and ANQGSEA. The CDR3 loop is CSVGAPGQGNAGELFF. In nucleotides, the CDR3 is TGCAGCGTTGGGGCCCCGGGACAGGGTAATGCAGGGGAGCTGTTTTTT.

This clonotype was seen repeatedly, ten times or more. The rearrangement uses TRBV9 and TRBJ2-5, with a tentative D call TRBD2 (5 bases). The CDR3 consists of 13 residues. Germline V gene sequence: CDR1 SGDLS, CDR2 YYNGEE. The germline V and J ends were trimmed by 9 bases and 3 bases, with 15 bases remaining between them. The CDR3: CATRGPLKETQYF. The CDR3 nucleotides are TGTGCCACCAGAGGGCCACTAAAAGAGACCCAGTACTTC.

This clonotype has a count of ten or more. This chain connects TRBV20-1 to TRBJ2-1, with D maybe TRBD2 (6 bases). Germline CDR1 DFQATT, CDR2 SNEGSKA (reference sequence). The CDR3 has 11 amino acids. V lost 8 bases and J 10 bases, leaving 15 bases between the germline ends. DNA for the CDR3: TGCAGTCCGTGGTGGGGGGAGGAGCAGTTCTTC. Residues: CSPWWGEEQFF.

Many counts were recorded for this clonotype. The junction and the germline gene differ at one end; a read error may be behind it. The chain employs TRBV6-6 and TRBJ2-1; D remains ambiguous. Germline loops: CDR1 MNHNY, CDR2 SVGAGI (reference sequence). The CDR3 runs 17 residues. The CDR3 region is CASSDSPPGSLYNEQFF. The CDR3, as DNA: TGTGCCAGCAGTGACTCCCCGCCTGGTAGTCTCTACAATGAGCAGTTCTTC.

This clonotype was observed a handful of times. The chain is built from TRBV20-1 and TRBJ1-4; D gene uncertain. The ends were cut back, 2 bases at V and 7 bases at J, with 2 bases in the middle. Germline CDR1 DFQATT, CDR2 SNEGSKA (reference sequence). This CDR3 region has 10 residues. Written as DNA, the CDR3 is TGCAGTGCTAGAAGTGAAAAACTGTTTTTT. Translating it yields CSARSEKLFF.

The chain is built from TRBV19 and TRBJ1-6, with TRBD1 matching over 10 bases. Germline trimming cut 6 bases from V and 13 bases from J; bases unmatched to any gene: 9. The CDR3 totals 14 residues. CDR1 and CDR2 from the germline V gene are LNHDA and SQIVND (reference sequence). The CDR3 loop reads CASRETGGRVPLHF. In DNA, the CDR3 is TGTGCCAGTAGGGAGACAGGGGGCAGAGTGCCCCTCCACTTT. Together with reference TRBV19 and TRBJ1-6, the CDR3 gives the full variable domain: DGGITQSPKYLFRKEGQNVTLSCEQNLNHDAMYWYRQDPGQGLRLIYYSQIVNDFQKGDIAEGYSVSREKKESFPLTVTSAQKNPTAFYLCASRETGGRVPLHFGNGTRLTVT.

This clonotype has a handful of counts. This chain joins TRBV6-5 and TRBJ1-1; possibly TRBD1 for D (5 bases). CDR3 length: 14 amino acids. Germline V gene sequence: CDR1 MNHEY, CDR2 SVGAGI. The V end lost 7 bases, the J end lost 1 base, and 13 bases lay between the germline ends. CDR3 amino acids: CASMSGGENTEAFF. CDR3 bases: TGTGCCAGCATGTCAGGAGGGGAGAACACTGAAGCTTTCTTT.

The chain recombines TRBV27 with TRBJ1-4, with 7 bases fitting TRBD1. V lost 1 base and J lost 4; bases outside the gene matches: 0. The CDR3 extends over 14 amino acids. The germline V gene has CDR1 MNHEY and CDR2 SMNVEV (reference sequence). CDR3 coding DNA: TGTGCCAGCAGTTTATACAGGGGTAATGAAAAACTGTTTTTT. The encoded protein is CASSLYRGNEKLFF.

This chain joins TRBV29-1 and TRBJ2-3, with 9 positions matching TRBD2. J was trimmed by 4 bases and V by 6 bases; bases with no gene match: 5. CDR3 length: 13 amino acids. In germline, CDR1 is SQVTM, CDR2 ANQGSEA. The CDR3 bases are TGCAGCGTGGTAGCGGGAGCTCCAGATACGCAGTATTTT. As protein: CSVVAGAPDTQYF.

This clonotype has at least ten counts. This rearrangement joins TRBV5-1 to TRBJ2-3, with D possibly called TRBD1 or TRBD2 (5 bases each). V was cut by 5 bases and J by 3 bases, with 16 bases left in between. Germline assignment: CDR1 SGHRS and CDR2 YFSETQ. The CDR3 has 15 amino acids. The CDR3 reads CASRSRGQVTDTQYF. CDR3 DNA: TGCGCCAGCAGATCGAGGGGCCAGGTTACAGATACGCAGTATTTT.

This clonotype was seen only a few times. The chain combines TRBV13 with TRBJ2-7, with 7 bases that match TRBD1. Losses at the gene ends were 5 bases for V and 2 bases for J; bases not matched to a gene: 6. Germline V gene lookup returns CDR1 PRHDT and CDR2 FYEKMQ (reference sequence). The CDR3 totals 14 residues. For the CDR3, the DNA is TGTGCCAGCAGCACACTGGGACAGACCTACGAGCAGTACTTC. This encodes CASSTLGQTYEQYF. Drawing the rest from reference TRBV13 and TRBJ2-7, the complete variable domain is AAGVIQSPRHLIKEKRETATLKCYPIPRHDTVYWYQQGPGQDPQFLISFYEKMQSDKGSIPDRFSAQQFSDYHSELNMSSLELGDSALYFCASSTLGQTYEQYFGPGTRLTVT.

The genes are TRBV18 and TRBJ2-1, with 9 bases identical to TRBD2. With V trimmed by 3 bases and J by 7 bases, 7 bases remained unmatched. Germline CDR1 reads KGHSH; CDR2 reads LQKENI. There are 15 residues in the CDR3. The CDR3 reads CASSPGTSSKNEQFF. CDR3 DNA: TGTGCCAGCTCACCCGGGACTAGCTCAAAGAATGAGCAGTTCTTC.

This clonotype was detected ten times or more. The chain couples TRBV7-9 to TRBJ2-1, with unresolved D. The germline V gene encodes CDR1 SEHNR and CDR2 FQNEAQ (reference sequence). CDR3 length: 14 amino acids. V was clipped by 6 bases and J by 1 base, with 10 bases between them. CDR3 protein: CASSSQASYNEQFF. DNA for the CDR3: TGTGCCAGCAGTTCTCAGGCATCCTACAATGAGCAGTTCTTC.